These 14 T cell receptor beta chains were sequenced from one sample in a study of early stage breast cancer tumors. TCRdb keeps only in-frame clones here, not all; method: immunoSEQ multiplex PCR. This table holds tens of thousands of clones, roughly 84% found once. Sequencing input: blood. These receptors originate from a person aged 60 to 70 with breast cancer.

A few counts support this clone. The chain joins TRBV5-1 to TRBJ1-1, with D possibly being TRBD1 (5 bases). From germline, CDR1 is SGHRS and CDR2 YFSETQ. CDR3 length: 14 residues. Trimming pared 0 bases from V and 4 bases from J, leaving 10 bases between. The CDR3 spells CASSLGQGGTEAFF. The DNA for the CDR3 is TGCGCCAGCAGCTTGGGGCAGGGTGGCACTGAAGCTTTCTTT.

The CDR3 spells CASSFPGAGDTDTQYF. The CDR3 DNA is TGTGCCAGCAGTTTCCCAGGGGCGGGGGACACAGATACGCAGTATTTT. The V and J genes are TRBV28 and TRBJ2-3; D is perhaps TRBD2 (7 bases). With 3 bases removed from V and 2 bases from J, the gap between germline ends came to 15 bases. This CDR3 is 16 amino acids long. CDR1 MDHEN and CDR2 SYDVKM come from the germline V gene. Full variable domain (missing parts from reference TRBV28 and TRBJ2-3): DVKVTQSSRYLVKRTGEKVFLECVQDMDHENMFWYRQDPGLGLRLIYFSYDVKMKEKGDIPEGYSVSREKKERFSLILESASTNQTSMYLCASSFPGAGDTDTQYFGPGTRLTVL.

The chain recombines TRBV18 with TRBJ1-5, with unresolved D. Germline V CDR1 and CDR2: KGHSH, LQKENI. Trimming left V 6 bases short and J 5 bases short, with 17 bases between. The CDR3 spans 15 residues. The CDR3 DNA follows: TGTGCCAGCTCTGATGGCCCGGGTGCGCATCAGCCCCAGCATTTT. The encoded protein is CASSDGPGAHQPQHF.

This chain links TRBV28 with TRBJ1-1; tentative D call: TRBD1 (6 bases). The germline gives CDR1 MDHEN, CDR2 SYDVKM. V lost 7 bases, J lost 7 bases, and 19 bases lay in between. CDR3 length equals 14 residues. CDR3 amino acids: CASNKPPTGHEAFF. DNA for the CDR3: TGTGCCAGCAACAAACCCCCAACAGGGCATGAAGCTTTCTTT.

The rearrangement joins TRBV7-3 to TRBJ2-5; a weak D match, TRBD2 (5 bases). The CDR3 runs 13 residues. V gave up 5 bases and J gave up 3 bases, with 10 bases separating them. CDR1 and CDR2 from the germline V gene are SGHTA and FQGTGA. The CDR3 sequence: CASSPGLEETQYF. The CDR3 region has the DNA TGTGCCAGCAGCCCAGGACTGGAAGAGACCCAGTACTTC.

The chain is built from TRBV7-9 and TRBJ1-4; 12 bases are a match to TRBD1. Germline V gene lookup returns CDR1 SEHNR and CDR2 FQNEAQ (reference sequence). The CDR3 runs 18 residues. After removal of 2 bases from V and 2 bases from J, the junction contained 6 bases not matched to a gene. CDR3 DNA: TGTGCCAGCAGCTTATATGTGGGACAGGGGGCCACTAATGAAAAACTGTTTTTT. Protein product: CASSLYVGQGATNEKLFF.

The chain uses TRBV20-1 and TRBJ1-1; D gene ambiguous. Trimming removed 3 bases at V and 11 bases at J, with 10 bases between. This CDR3 contains 10 residues. Germline V gene data show CDR1 as DFQATT and CDR2 as SNEGSKA (reference sequence). The CDR3 loop reads CSASGEDAFF. The CDR3 region has the DNA TGCAGTGCTAGTGGGGAAGACGCTTTCTTT.

CDR3 DNA: TGTGCCTGGCGAACGACGGGTAGCTCGGGAGAGCAGTACTTC. Residues: CAWRTTGSSGEQYF. This chain links TRBV30 with TRBJ2-7; the D gene is possibly TRBD2 (5 bases). The CDR3 covers 14 residues. V was trimmed by 5 bases and J by 7 bases, leaving 21 bases between them. Germline V gene sequence: CDR1 GTSNPN, CDR2 SVGIG (reference sequence).

The chain has TRBV23-1 and TRBJ2-1; D unresolved. TRBV23-1 has ORF status, its function being uncertain. Trimming cost V 4 bases and J 10 bases, with 8 bases left between them. The CDR3 is 11 residues long. CDR3 bases: TGCGCCAGCAGTCTTGGGGTGGAGCAGTTCTTC. Its protein is CASSLGVEQFF.

The V and J genes are TRBV18 and TRBJ2-1, with 8 positions matching TRBD2. The V segment lost 2 bases and the J segment 7 bases; nucleotides outside the gene matches: 7. The CDR3 is made up of 15 amino acids. Germline CDR1 and CDR2: KGHSH and LQKENI. The CDR3 protein is CASSPVAGSGNEQFF. The CDR3 bases are TGTGCCAGCTCACCAGTAGCGGGGTCTGGGAATGAGCAGTTCTTC.

This rearrangement joins TRBV5-1 to TRBJ1-1; TRBD1 agrees at 8 bases. The CDR3 sequence is 15 residues long. Germline trimming cut 0 bases from V and 8 bases from J; bases unmatched to any gene: 9. The V gene's germline CDR1 is SGHRS and CDR2 YFSETQ. The CDR3 nucleotides read TGCGCCAGCAGCTTGGGAACAGGGGGAGCAATGGAAGCTTTCTTT. Translated, it gives CASSLGTGGAMEAFF.

The chain links TRBV19 to TRBJ2-3; 10 nucleotides agree with TRBD1. CDR3 length: 16 amino acids. The germline V gene has CDR1 LNHDA and CDR2 SQIVND (reference sequence). V was clipped by 3 bases and J by 3 bases; unmatched bases: 6. CDR3 DNA sequence: TGTGCCAGTAGTATTCCCGGACAGGGGGGAACAGATACGCAGTATTTT. Residues: CASSIPGQGGTDTQYF.

The chain combines TRBV6-5 with TRBJ1-5; 9 nucleotides align to TRBD1. Germline CDR1 and CDR2: MNHEY and SVGAGI. This CDR3 has 15 amino acids. V gave up 5 bases and J gave up 3 bases; unmatched junction bases: 5. This chain's CDR3 is CASSQQGAINQPQHF. CDR3 nucleotide sequence: TGTGCCAGCAGTCAACAGGGGGCTATCAATCAGCCCCAGCATTTT.

The chain joins TRBV19 to TRBJ2-7; 10 bases are a match to TRBD1. CDR1 and CDR2 (germline): LNHDA, SQIVND (reference sequence). The CDR3 has 14 amino acids. Unmatched junction bases numbered 2, after V lost 4 bases and J lost 2 bases. The CDR3 here is CASSKGQGPYEQYF. The CDR3 DNA is TGTGCCAGTAGTAAGGGACAGGGGCCCTACGAGCAGTACTTC.